This is a list of T cell receptor beta chains from one sample in a study of early T cells in non-severe SARS-CoV-2 infection. TCRdb reanalysed the 5' RACE reads using MiXCR and keeps one entry per CDR3 protein. The repertoire holds tens of thousands of distinct CDR3 sequences, with around 13% as singletons. The sample consisted of whole blood, taken at baseline. These receptors all stem from an adult who was a healthcare worker with PCR-confirmed SARS-CoV-2 infection or an uninfected control (not recorded which). The donor label of this sample is uncertain. The CDR3 runs from the conserved cysteine through the conserved F or W. D genes are given only for firm matches. Not all rows give a size; the values are once, few, many and, for expanded clones, a class.

d_call: -
v_call: TRBV7-9
j_call: TRBJ2-3
clone_size: few
cdr3_aa: CASSHGGADTQYF
cdr3_nt: TGTGCCAGCAGCCACGGGGGCGCCGATACGCAGTATTTT

d_call: -
v_call: TRBV19
j_call: TRBJ2-4
clone_size: few
cdr3_aa: CASSIRDGRKNIQYF
cdr3_nt: TGTGCCAGTAGTATCCGGGACGGACGAAAAAACATTCAGTACTTC

d_call: -
v_call: TRBV5-1
j_call: TRBJ1-2
clone_size: -
cdr3_aa: CASSRDKYGYTF
cdr3_nt: TGCGCCAGCAGCCGGGACAAATATGGCTACACCTTC

d_call: -
v_call: TRBV11-2
j_call: TRBJ1-6
clone_size: few
cdr3_aa: CASSSNRGPNSPLHF
cdr3_nt: TGTGCCAGCAGCTCGAACCGGGGCCCTAATTCACCCCTCCACTTT

d_call: -
v_call: TRBV6-5
j_call: TRBJ1-4
clone_size: -
cdr3_aa: CASSPSFTATNEKLFF
cdr3_nt: TGTGCCAGCAGTCCCTCTTTTACTGCAACTAATGAAAAACTGTTTTTT

d_call: TRBD1
v_call: TRBV12-3/TRBV12-4
j_call: TRBJ1-6
clone_size: -
cdr3_aa: CASSSYRGGNSPLHF
cdr3_nt: TGTGCCAGCAGTTCCTACAGGGGGGGTAATTCACCCCTCCACTTT

d_call: -
v_call: TRBV2
j_call: TRBJ2-5
clone_size: -
cdr3_aa: CASSDLLGETQYF
cdr3_nt: TGTGCCAGCAGTGACTTACTAGGGGAGACCCAGTACTTC

d_call: TRBD1
v_call: TRBV29-1
j_call: TRBJ1-1
clone_size: many
cdr3_aa: CSVEAGGWTEAFF
cdr3_nt: TGCAGCGTGGAGGCAGGGGGTTGGACTGAAGCTTTCTTT

d_call: -
v_call: TRBV29-1
j_call: TRBJ1-5
clone_size: many
cdr3_aa: CSVGGIGTGQPQHF
cdr3_nt: TGCAGCGTTGGGGGGATAGGGACGGGTCAGCCCCAGCATTTT

d_call: -
v_call: TRBV12-3/TRBV12-4
j_call: TRBJ1-1
clone_size: many
cdr3_aa: CASKNPGSAEAFF
cdr3_nt: TGTGCCAGCAAAAATCCGGGAAGTGCTGAAGCTTTCTTT

d_call: TRBD1
v_call: TRBV6-4
j_call: TRBJ1-2
clone_size: few
cdr3_aa: CASSDSYGQGALIGYTF
cdr3_nt: TGTGCCAGCAGTGACTCTTATGGACAGGGGGCTTTAATCGGCTACACCTTC

d_call: -
v_call: TRBV7-2
j_call: TRBJ2-5
clone_size: few
cdr3_aa: CASSFQGETQYF
cdr3_nt: TGTGCCAGCAGCTTTCAGGGGGAGACCCAGTACTTC

d_call: TRBD1
v_call: TRBV7-3
j_call: TRBJ1-4
clone_size: -
cdr3_aa: CASSSPGQGKVDNEKLFF
cdr3_nt: TGTGCCAGCAGCTCCCCGGGACAGGGAAAGGTTGATAATGAAAAACTGTTTTTT

d_call: -
v_call: TRBV12-3/TRBV12-4
j_call: TRBJ2-3
clone_size: few
cdr3_aa: CASSLLRRDTQYF
cdr3_nt: TGTGCCAGCAGTTTACTCCGGAGGGATACGCAGTATTTT

d_call: TRBD1
v_call: TRBV29-1
j_call: TRBJ1-2
clone_size: few
cdr3_aa: CSGGQDEFYGYTF
cdr3_nt: TGCAGCGGGGGACAGGATGAATTTTATGGCTACACCTTC

d_call: TRBD1
v_call: TRBV9
j_call: TRBJ2-5
clone_size: few
cdr3_aa: CASSVAAGGEETQYF
cdr3_nt: TGTGCCAGCAGCGTAGCAGCAGGGGGCGAAGAGACCCAGTACTTC

d_call: TRBD2
v_call: TRBV20-1
j_call: TRBJ2-4
clone_size: few
cdr3_aa: CSAGSGGAWKNIQYF
cdr3_nt: TGCAGTGCTGGTAGCGGGGGGGCCTGGAAAAACATTCAGTACTTC

d_call: -
v_call: TRBV20-1
j_call: TRBJ1-2
clone_size: many
cdr3_aa: CSARGGRPASNYGYTF
cdr3_nt: TGCAGTGCTAGAGGGGGGCGTCCTGCCTCTAACTATGGCTACACCTTC

d_call: TRBD1
v_call: TRBV30
j_call: TRBJ1-5
clone_size: -
cdr3_aa: CAWSEGQSNQPQHF
cdr3_nt: TGTGCCTGGAGTGAGGGACAGTCCAATCAGCCCCAGCATTTT

d_call: -
v_call: TRBV5-1
j_call: TRBJ2-1
clone_size: -
cdr3_aa: CASRESGAYNEQFF
cdr3_nt: TGCGCCAGCAGAGAAAGCGGTGCCTACAATGAGCAGTTCTTC

d_call: -
v_call: TRBV2
j_call: TRBJ2-3
clone_size: -
cdr3_aa: CASRDPLSDTQYF
cdr3_nt: TGTGCCAGCAGGGACCCCCTGAGCGATACGCAGTATTTT

d_call: -
v_call: TRBV29-1
j_call: TRBJ2-4
clone_size: few
cdr3_aa: CSVTSSGVTKNIQYF
cdr3_nt: TGCAGCGTTACTTCTTCGGGGGTCACCAAAAACATTCAGTACTTC

d_call: TRBD2
v_call: TRBV11-3
j_call: TRBJ2-3
clone_size: -
cdr3_aa: CASSLDSQRGSTDTQYF
cdr3_nt: TGTGCCAGCAGCTTAGATTCCCAGCGGGGGAGCACAGATACGCAGTATTTT

d_call: -
v_call: TRBV11-2
j_call: TRBJ2-1
clone_size: -
cdr3_aa: CASSLGSIYNEQFF
cdr3_nt: TGTGCCAGCAGCTTAGGTTCTATATACAATGAGCAGTTCTTC

d_call: TRBD1
v_call: TRBV28
j_call: TRBJ2-3
clone_size: few
cdr3_aa: CASNLRDRFSRLEYF
cdr3_nt: TGTGCCAGCAACCTCAGGGACAGGTTTTCCCGTTTAGAGTATTTT

d_call: -
v_call: TRBV30
j_call: TRBJ1-3
clone_size: many
cdr3_aa: CAWCRPPRWNTIYF
cdr3_nt: TGTGCCTGGTGCCGGCCTCCCCGATGGAACACCATATATTTT

d_call: TRBD1
v_call: TRBV11-2
j_call: TRBJ2-2
clone_size: -
cdr3_aa: CASSSRTGGNTGELFF
cdr3_nt: TGTGCCAGCAGCTCGAGGACAGGGGGGAACACCGGGGAGCTGTTTTTT

d_call: -
v_call: TRBV5-4
j_call: TRBJ2-2
clone_size: -
cdr3_aa: CASSLSRAENTGELFF
cdr3_nt: TGTGCCAGCAGCTTGAGCCGGGCGGAGAACACCGGGGAGCTGTTTTTT

d_call: TRBD2
v_call: TRBV18
j_call: TRBJ2-1
clone_size: few
cdr3_aa: CASSVGEGSYNEQFF
cdr3_nt: TGTGCCAGCTCAGTGGGGGAGGGCTCCTACAATGAGCAGTTCTTC

d_call: TRBD2
v_call: TRBV27
j_call: TRBJ2-5
clone_size: many
cdr3_aa: CASSRLAGAQETQYF
cdr3_nt: TGTGCCAGCAGCAGACTAGCGGGGGCGCAAGAGACCCAGTACTTC

d_call: TRBD2
v_call: TRBV4-1
j_call: TRBJ2-2
clone_size: few
cdr3_aa: CASSQEAGGHTGELFF
cdr3_nt: TGCGCCAGCAGCCAAGAAGCGGGGGGGCATACCGGGGAGCTGTTTTTT

d_call: -
v_call: TRBV29-1
j_call: TRBJ1-5
clone_size: -
cdr3_aa: CSVEESGLGNQPQHF
cdr3_nt: TGCAGCGTTGAAGAATCGGGGTTGGGGAATCAGCCCCAGCATTTT

d_call: -
v_call: TRBV2
j_call: TRBJ2-5
clone_size: -
cdr3_aa: CASSIRGRETQYF
cdr3_nt: TGTGCCAGCAGTATACGGGGGAGAGAGACCCAGTACTTC

d_call: -
v_call: TRBV20-1
j_call: TRBJ2-3
clone_size: many
cdr3_aa: CSAPSADSSTDTQYF
cdr3_nt: TGCAGTGCCCCAAGCGCAGATTCTAGCACAGATACGCAGTATTTT

d_call: -
v_call: TRBV6-1
j_call: TRBJ2-3
clone_size: few
cdr3_aa: CASSDHTDTQYF
cdr3_nt: TGTGCCAGCAGTGACCACACAGATACGCAGTATTTT

d_call: -
v_call: TRBV12-3/TRBV12-4
j_call: TRBJ1-1
clone_size: few
cdr3_aa: CASSLRGDTEAFF
cdr3_nt: TGTGCCAGCAGTCTCCGTGGAGATACTGAAGCTTTCTTT

d_call: -
v_call: TRBV12-3/TRBV12-4
j_call: TRBJ1-5
clone_size: -
cdr3_aa: CASTAGPSNQPQHF
cdr3_nt: TGTGCCAGCACCGCGGGACCTAGCAATCAGCCCCAGCATTTT

d_call: -
v_call: TRBV18
j_call: TRBJ1-2
clone_size: few
cdr3_aa: CASSPQEGGLRNNGYTF
cdr3_nt: TGTGCCAGCTCACCTCAGGAGGGGGGCCTGAGGAATAATGGCTACACCTTC

d_call: TRBD1
v_call: TRBV7-8
j_call: TRBJ1-5
clone_size: -
cdr3_aa: CASSLGDRIYSNQPQHF
cdr3_nt: TGTGCCAGCAGCTTAGGGGACAGGATTTATAGCAATCAGCCCCAGCATTTT

d_call: -
v_call: TRBV14
j_call: TRBJ2-5
clone_size: -
cdr3_aa: CASRMTGEETQYF
cdr3_nt: TGTGCCAGCAGGATGACGGGAGAAGAGACCCAGTACTTC

d_call: -
v_call: TRBV10-3
j_call: TRBJ1-3
clone_size: -
cdr3_aa: CAISERAEPSGNTIYF
cdr3_nt: TGTGCCATCAGTGAGAGAGCGGAGCCCTCTGGAAACACCATATATTTT

d_call: -
v_call: TRBV6-2/TRBV6-3
j_call: TRBJ1-6
clone_size: few
cdr3_aa: CASTARDVINSPLHF
cdr3_nt: TGTGCCAGCACCGCCCGGGACGTAATTAATTCACCCCTCCACTTT

d_call: -
v_call: TRBV29-1
j_call: TRBJ2-1
clone_size: few
cdr3_aa: CSATGSSSYNEQFF
cdr3_nt: TGCAGCGCCACAGGGTCTAGCTCCTACAATGAGCAGTTCTTC